This T cell receptor beta chain was identified in a study of beta chain features in type 1 diabetes. V was shortened by 2 bases and J by 9 bases, with 11 bases between the two germline ends. This CDR3 spans 13 amino acids. Germline V gene lookup returns CDR1 MDHEN and CDR2 SYDVKM. cDNA synthesis used the whole RNA isolate, giving expressed TCRB sequences. Deep immunoSEQ sequencing covered naive, central memory and regulatory T cell samples. Data came from immunoSEQ multiplex PCR; TCRdb stores just in-frame clones and leaves some out. The data show over 350,000 clones, approximately 16% seen once. This clone was detected a few times.

The sequenced sample consisted of naive CD4+ T cells from blood. This TCR came from a woman aged 18-29 years in good health. The chain links TRBV28 to TRBJ2-1; unclear D gene. The CDR3 bases are TGTGCCAGCAGTTTACCCAATTTGCGTGAGCAGTTCTTC. Encoded protein: CASSLPNLREQFF.